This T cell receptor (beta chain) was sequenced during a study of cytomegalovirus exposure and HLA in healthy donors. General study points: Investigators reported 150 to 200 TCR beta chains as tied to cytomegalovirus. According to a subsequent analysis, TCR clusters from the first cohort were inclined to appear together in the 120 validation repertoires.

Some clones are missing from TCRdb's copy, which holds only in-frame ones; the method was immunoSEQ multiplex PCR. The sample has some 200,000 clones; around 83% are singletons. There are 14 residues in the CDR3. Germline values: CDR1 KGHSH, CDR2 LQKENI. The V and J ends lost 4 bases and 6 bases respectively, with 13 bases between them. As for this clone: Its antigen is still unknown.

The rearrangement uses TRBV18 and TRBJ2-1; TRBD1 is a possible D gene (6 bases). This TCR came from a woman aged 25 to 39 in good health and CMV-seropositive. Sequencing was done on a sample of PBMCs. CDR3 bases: TGTGCCAGCTCACAAGAGACAGGTCTCAATGAGCAGTTCTTC. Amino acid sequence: CASSQETGLNEQFF.